One T cell receptor beta chain is described in this entry. Its antigen is not known. Primers included in the PCR were 60 Vbeta and 13 Jbeta primers. TCRdb's table, derived via immunoSEQ multiplex PCR, lists solely in-frame clones and lacks some. The sample shows some 170,000 clones, roughly 79% of them seen only once. This specimen comes from a study of cytomegalovirus exposure and HLA in healthy donors. General study points: According to a later analysis, most TCR beta chains associated with CMV appeared HLA-restricted.

Germline values: CDR1 SGHAT, CDR2 FQDESV (reference sequence). V shed 5 bases and J 0 bases; nucleotides not matched to a gene: 11. The CDR3 extends over 19 amino acids. The receptor comes from a woman aged 50 to 65 in good health and CMV-seronegative. The material sequenced was PBMCs. J is TRBJ2-4 and V is TRBV11-1, with 12 bases that match TRBD1. The CDR3 nucleotides are TGTGCCAGCAGCGCCCGGGACAGGGGGCGAAACCTAGCCAAAAACATTCAGTACTTC. Translation: CASSARDRGRNLAKNIQYF.